These T cell receptor beta chains were read from a single sample in a study of beta chain features in type 1 diabetes. Here immunoSEQ multiplex PCR was the method, and the copy in TCRdb shows in-frame clones only, minus some. The sample gives over 150,000 clones, approximately 7.8% of which show up once; about 1% is in the top ten. The sequenced material came from central memory CD4+ T cells from blood. The origin of the receptors is a woman aged 40 to 49 with type 1 diabetes. Each CDR3 is given with its conserved first and last residue. A D gene is named only where the DNA matches it firmly. Clone size is shown for a subset of rows, as once, few, many or a class of expanded clone.

D	J	V	size	CDR3	DNA
TRBD2	TRBJ2-7	TRBV7-3	NA	CASSFSSGGVMEQYF	TGTGCCAGCAGCTTCTCTAGCGGGGGGGTTATGGAGCAGTACTTC
NA	TRBJ1-2	TRBV7-9	NA	CASSHDTGYTF	TGTGCCAGCAGCCACGACACCGGCTACACCTTC
TRBD1	TRBJ1-5	TRBV6-1	NA	CASSPRTGNQPQHF	TGTGCCAGCAGTCCCCGGACAGGTAATCAGCCCCAGCATTTT
TRBD2	TRBJ2-7	TRBV5-1	few	CASSSTLTRAGAYEQYF	TGCGCCAGCAGCTCCACCCTGACTAGGGCGGGAGCTTACGAGCAGTACTTC
NA	TRBJ2-4	TRBV29-1	few	CSVEDGQRAKNIQYF	TGCAGCGTTGAAGATGGCCAGCGCGCCAAAAACATTCAGTACTTC
TRBD2	TRBJ2-5	TRBV14	many	CASSPLAGGSETQYF	TGTGCCAGCAGCCCTCTAGCGGGAGGTTCCGAGACCCAGTACTTC
NA	TRBJ2-2	TRBV19	NA	CASTSGQEGTGELFF	TGTGCCAGTACCTCCGGACAGGAGGGGACCGGGGAGCTGTTTTTT
NA	TRBJ2-7	TRBV18	NA	CASSPGRGYEQYF	TGTGCCAGCTCACCAGGCAGGGGCTACGAGCAGTACTTC
TRBD1	TRBJ1-6	TRBV10-3	few	CAINYDRDHSPLHF	TGTGCCATCAACTACGACAGGGACCATTCACCCCTCCACTTT
NA	TRBJ1-2	TRBV5-1	few	CASSPVGTGFEGYTF	TGCGCCAGCAGCCCCGTGGGCACCGGTTTCGAGGGCTACACCTTC
NA	TRBJ2-2	TRBV7-3	NA	CASRLGDSETTGELFF	TGTGCCAGCAGACTCGGGGACTCCGAGACCACCGGGGAGCTGTTTTTT